This T cell receptor (beta chain) derives from a study of response to subunit inactivated influenza vaccine. This clonotype was counted at least ten times. TCRdb fed the RT-PCR reads into MiXCR, producing one record per CDR3 protein. The table lists more than 400,000 distinct CDR3 sequences, roughly 9.8% of them singletons. From germline, CDR1 is SGHRS and CDR2 YFSETQ. The CDR3 has 15 residues. Deletions cut 4 bases from V and 1 base from J, with 12 bases between. Sequencing used PBMCs from blood, obtained roughly 46 days after vaccination. The chain combines TRBV5-1 with TRBJ2-1; maybe TRBD1 (6 bases). The sequence was collected from a man aged 50-60 years who received an inactivated influenza vaccine. CDR3 sequence (DNA): TGCGCCAGCAGCCCCGAAAGGGGGTCCTACAATGAGCAGTTCTTC. Protein sequence: CASSPERGSYNEQFF.